This T cell receptor beta chain was documented in a study of T cells in localized non-small cell lung cancer. Study-wide points: Adjacent lung had a median around 60 of the 100 largest tumor clones. There was an association of higher blood T cell density with longer overall survival.

Trimming removed 2 bases from V and 3 bases from J, with 12 bases in between. This CDR3 contains 14 residues. Germline CDR1 is SGHKS and CDR2 is YYEKEE (reference sequence). The data were produced by immunoSEQ multiplex PCR, yet TCRdb's version contains in-frame clones alone and is incomplete. The table has approximately 21,000 clones, approximately 85% seen once. This clone was counted a single time. Antigen specificity is unknown. This chain joins TRBV5-5 and TRBJ2-7, with D perhaps given as TRBD1 or TRBD2 (5 bases each). This receptor was obtained from a male donor older than 55 with stage II lung adenocarcinoma. The starting material was peripheral blood mononuclear cells, obtained before any cancer treatment. CDR3 residues: CASSFGTAIYEQYF. In nucleotides, the CDR3 is TGTGCCAGCAGCTTCGGGACGGCGATCTACGAGCAGTACTTC.